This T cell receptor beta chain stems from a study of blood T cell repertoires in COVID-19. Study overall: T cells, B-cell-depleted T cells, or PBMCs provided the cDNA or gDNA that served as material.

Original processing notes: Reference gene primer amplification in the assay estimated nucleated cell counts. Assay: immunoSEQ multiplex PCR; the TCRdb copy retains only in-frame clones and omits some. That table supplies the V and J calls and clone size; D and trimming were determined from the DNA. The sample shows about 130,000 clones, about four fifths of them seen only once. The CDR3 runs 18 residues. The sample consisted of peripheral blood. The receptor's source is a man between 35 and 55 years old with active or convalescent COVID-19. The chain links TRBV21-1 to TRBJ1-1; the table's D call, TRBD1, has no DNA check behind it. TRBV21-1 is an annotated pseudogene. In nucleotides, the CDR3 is TGTGCCAGCAGCAACCAACCTACAGGGGCGCTCCCGAACACTGAAGCTTTCTTT. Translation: CASSNQPTGALPNTEAFF.